The clone carrying this T cell receptor (beta chain) was seen many times. Losses at the gene ends were 3 bases for V and 2 bases for J; bases not matched to a gene: 5. Germline assignment: CDR1 KGHSH and CDR2 LQKENI. This CDR3 has 15 residues. These data originate in a study of neurological immune-mediated disorders. TCRdb fed the 5' RACE reads into MiXCR, producing one record per CDR3 protein. The data contain 20,000 to 25,000 distinct CDR3 sequences, roughly 6.2% of them singletons. The sample was CD8+ T cells from blood. The TCR comes from a man younger than 35 in good health. The chain couples TRBV18 to TRBJ2-7, with 9 nucleotides matching TRBD1. Written as DNA, the CDR3 is TGTGCCAGCTCACCGGCCGGGACAGGGCCCTACGAGCAGTACTTC. It is translated as CASSPAGTGPYEQYF.